The clone carrying this T cell receptor (beta chain) has just a few counts. Its antigen is as yet unknown. Trimming removed 6 bases at V and 3 bases at J, with 12 bases between. This CDR3 comprises 12 residues. CDR1 DFQATT and CDR2 SNEGSKA come from the germline V gene (reference sequence). This specimen comes from a study of blood T cells in healthy people across ages. Study-level points and caveats: It was not possible, with unsorted PBMCs, to conclusively compare naive and antigen-experienced cells.

Combining a sample-barcoded 5' primer with a J-beta primer mix, a second PCR ran for roughly 7 to 12 cycles. MiXCR was run by TCRdb on the 5' RACE reads, yielding one entry per CDR3 protein. The sample has 1.8 million or so distinct CDR3 sequences, 39% seen once. The sample consisted of blood. The chain is built from TRBV20-1 and TRBJ2-7; no clear D gene. This clonotype was sampled from a human donor in good health. Here the CDR3 reads CSASDTFYEQYF. CDR3 nucleotides: TGCAGTGCCAGCGACACCTTCTACGAGCAGTACTTC.